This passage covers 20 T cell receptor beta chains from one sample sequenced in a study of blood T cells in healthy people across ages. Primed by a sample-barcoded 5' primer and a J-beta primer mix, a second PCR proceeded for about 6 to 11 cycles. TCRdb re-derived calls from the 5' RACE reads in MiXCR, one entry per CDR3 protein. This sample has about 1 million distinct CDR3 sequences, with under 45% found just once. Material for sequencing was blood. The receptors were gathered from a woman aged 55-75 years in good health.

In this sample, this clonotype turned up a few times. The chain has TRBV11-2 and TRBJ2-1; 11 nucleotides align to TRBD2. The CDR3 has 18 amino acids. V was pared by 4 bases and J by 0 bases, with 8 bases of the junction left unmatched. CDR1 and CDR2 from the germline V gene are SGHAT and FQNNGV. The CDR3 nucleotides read TGTGCCAGCAGCTCCAGACTAGCGGGGATGAGCTCCTACAATGAGCAGTTCTTC. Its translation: CASSSRLAGMSSYNEQFF.

DNA for the CDR3: TGTGCCAGCAGCCGAACCGACAGTCAAGAGACCCAGTACTTC. Translated: CASSRTDSQETQYF. This chain links TRBV7-9 with TRBJ2-5; perhaps TRBD1 as D (5 bases). V lost 5 bases and J 2 bases, leaving 12 bases between the germline ends. Germline values: CDR1 SEHNR, CDR2 FQNEAQ (reference sequence). The CDR3 length is 14 residues.

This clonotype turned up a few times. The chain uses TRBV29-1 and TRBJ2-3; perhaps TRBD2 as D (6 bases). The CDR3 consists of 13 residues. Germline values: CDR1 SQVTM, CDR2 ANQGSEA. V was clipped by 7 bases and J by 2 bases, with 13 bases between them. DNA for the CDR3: TGCAGCGCCAGGGACTCTCTCACAGATACGCAGTATTTT. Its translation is CSARDSLTDTQYF.

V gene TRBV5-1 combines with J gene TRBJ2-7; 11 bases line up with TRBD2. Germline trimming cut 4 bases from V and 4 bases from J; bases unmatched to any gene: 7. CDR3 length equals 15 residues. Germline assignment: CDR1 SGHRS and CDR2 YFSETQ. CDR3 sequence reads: CASSIAGGPGYEQYF. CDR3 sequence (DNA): TGCGCCAGCAGCATAGCGGGAGGGCCTGGGTACGAGCAGTACTTC.

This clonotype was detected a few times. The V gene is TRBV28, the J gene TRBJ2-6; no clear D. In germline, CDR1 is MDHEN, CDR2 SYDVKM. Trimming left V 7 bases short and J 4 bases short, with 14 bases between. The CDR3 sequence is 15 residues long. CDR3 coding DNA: TGTGCCAGCACCCTGGCTCCCACCGGGGCCAACGTCCTGACTTTC. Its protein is CASTLAPTGANVLTF.

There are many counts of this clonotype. The CDR3: CASSLDAGGLNEQFF. In DNA form, the CDR3 reads TGTGCCAGCAGCTTAGATGCGGGAGGCTTAAATGAGCAGTTCTTC. The gene calls are TRBV7-2 and TRBJ2-1; 8 positions agree with TRBD2. The germline V gene encodes CDR1 SGHTA and CDR2 FQGNSA. J was trimmed by 7 bases and V by 1 base; bases with no gene match: 6. The CDR3 runs 15 residues. The full variable domain, with the rest looked up from reference TRBV7-2 and TRBJ2-1, is GAGVSQSPSNKVTEKGKDVELRCDPISGHTALYWYRQSLGQGLEFLIYFQGNSAPDKSGLPSDRFSAERTGGSVSTLTIQRTQQEDSAVYLCASSLDAGGLNEQFFGPGTRLTVL.

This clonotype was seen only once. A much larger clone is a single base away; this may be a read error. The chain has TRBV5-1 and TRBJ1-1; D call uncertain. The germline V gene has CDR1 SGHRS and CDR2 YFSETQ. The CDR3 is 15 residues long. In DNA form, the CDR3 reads TGCGCCAGCAGCGAGCAGGAGGTCATGAACACTGGAGCTTTCTTT. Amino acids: CASSEQEVMNTGAFF.

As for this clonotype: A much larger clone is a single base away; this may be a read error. CDR3 region: CTSSFSSGQETQYF. CDR3 DNA sequence: TGCACCAGCAGCTTCTCTAGCGGTCAAGAGACCCAGTACTTC. This chain uses TRBV5-1 with TRBJ2-7; 7 bases fit TRBD2. TRBJ2-5 explains the end of the DNA better; the J call may be wrong. This CDR3 comprises 14 residues. CDR1 is SGHRS, CDR2 YFSETQ, per germline.

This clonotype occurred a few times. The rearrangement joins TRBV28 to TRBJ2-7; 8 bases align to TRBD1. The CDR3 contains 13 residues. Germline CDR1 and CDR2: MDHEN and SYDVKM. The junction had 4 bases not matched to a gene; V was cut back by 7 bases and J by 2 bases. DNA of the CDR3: TGTGCCAGCACGGACAGGGCAACCTACGAGCAGTACTTC. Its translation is CASTDRATYEQYF. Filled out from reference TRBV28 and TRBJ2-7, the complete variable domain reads DVKVTQSSRYLVKRTGEKVFLECVQDMDHENMFWYRQDPGLGLRLIYFSYDVKMKEKGDIPEGYSVSREKKERFSLILESASTNQTSMYLCASTDRATYEQYFGPGTRLTVT.

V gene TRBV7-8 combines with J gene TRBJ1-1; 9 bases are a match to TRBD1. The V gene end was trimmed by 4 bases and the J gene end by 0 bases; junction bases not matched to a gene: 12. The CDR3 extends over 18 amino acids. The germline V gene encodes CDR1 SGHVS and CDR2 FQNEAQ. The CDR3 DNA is TGTGCCAGCAGCTCAGGGACAGGGCAGCCCCTCATGAACACTGAAGCTTTCTTT. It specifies CASSSGTGQPLMNTEAFF.

This CDR3 reads CASSFTGQGEETQYF. The CDR3 DNA sequence: TGTGCCAGCAGTTTCACGGGACAGGGGGAGGAGACCCAGTACTTC. This chain connects TRBV6-5 to TRBJ2-7; TRBD1 aligns across 11 bases. The J call is in doubt because the DNA end fits TRBJ2-5 better. CDR3 size: 15 residues. Germline V gene lookup returns CDR1 MNHEY and CDR2 SVGAGI.

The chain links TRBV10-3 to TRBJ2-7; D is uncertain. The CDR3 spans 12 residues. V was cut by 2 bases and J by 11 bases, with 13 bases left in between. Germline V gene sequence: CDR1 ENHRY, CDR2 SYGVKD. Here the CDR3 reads CAISEGETEEYF. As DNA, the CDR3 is TGTGCCATCAGTGAGGGGGAAACAGAGGAGTACTTC.

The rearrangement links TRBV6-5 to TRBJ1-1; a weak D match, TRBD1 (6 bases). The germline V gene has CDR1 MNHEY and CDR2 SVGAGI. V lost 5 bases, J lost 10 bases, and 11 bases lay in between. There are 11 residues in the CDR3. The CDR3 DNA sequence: TGTGCCAGCAGTCACAGGGATGGAGCTTTCTTT. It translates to CASSHRDGAFF.

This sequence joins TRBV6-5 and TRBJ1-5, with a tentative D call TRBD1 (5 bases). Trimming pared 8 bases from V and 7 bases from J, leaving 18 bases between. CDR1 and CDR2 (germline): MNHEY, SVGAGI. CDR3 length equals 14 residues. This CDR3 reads CASSASRGGQPQHF. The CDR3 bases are TGTGCCAGCTCAGCCTCGCGGGGGGGACAGCCCCAGCATTTT.

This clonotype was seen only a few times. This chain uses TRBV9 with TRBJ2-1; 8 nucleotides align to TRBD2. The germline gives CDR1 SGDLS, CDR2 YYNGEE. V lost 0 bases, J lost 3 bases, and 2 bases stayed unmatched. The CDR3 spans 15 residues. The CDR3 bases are TGTGCCAGCAGCGTAGTGGGGACTAGCTACAATGAGCAGTTCTTC. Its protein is CASSVVGTSYNEQFF.

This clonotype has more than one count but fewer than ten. The CDR3 DNA reads TGTGCCAGCAGTTTCACAGGGAGTAATCGGTTCTTC. Amino acids: CASSFTGSNRFF. V gene TRBV12-3 or TRBV12-4 combines with J gene TRBJ2-1; TRBD1 might be the D (6 bases). The V end was cut by 3 bases, the J end by 15 bases, with 15 bases between. The CDR3 runs 12 residues.

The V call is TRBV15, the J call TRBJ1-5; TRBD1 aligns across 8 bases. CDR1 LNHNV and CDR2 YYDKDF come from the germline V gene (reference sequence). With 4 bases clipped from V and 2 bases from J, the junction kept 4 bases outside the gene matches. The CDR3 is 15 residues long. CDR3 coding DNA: TGTGCCACCAGCAAACAGGGGGGAGGCAATCAGCCCCAGCATTTT. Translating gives CATSKQGGGNQPQHF.

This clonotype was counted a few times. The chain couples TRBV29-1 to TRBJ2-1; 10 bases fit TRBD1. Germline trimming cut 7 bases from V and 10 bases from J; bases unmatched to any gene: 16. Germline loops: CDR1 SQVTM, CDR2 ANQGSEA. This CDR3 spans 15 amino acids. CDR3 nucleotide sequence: TGCAGCGCCAACCTCCTGGAGACAGGGGGCAGAGAGCAGTTCTTC. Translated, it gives CSANLLETGGREQFF.

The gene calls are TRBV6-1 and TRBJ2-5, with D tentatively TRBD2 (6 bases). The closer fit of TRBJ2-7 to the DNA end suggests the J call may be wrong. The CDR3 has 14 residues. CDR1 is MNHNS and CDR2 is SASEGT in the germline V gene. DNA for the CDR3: TGTGCCAGCAGTGAATGGCGGGAAGAGTACGAGCAGTACTTC. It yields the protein CASSEWREEYEQYF.

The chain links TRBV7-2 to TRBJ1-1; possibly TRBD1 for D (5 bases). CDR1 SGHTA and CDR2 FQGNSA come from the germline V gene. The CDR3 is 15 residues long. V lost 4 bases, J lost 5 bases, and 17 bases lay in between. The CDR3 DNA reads TGTGCCAGCAGCTGGGGGTGGGCTCGGGGAACTGAAGCTTTCTTT. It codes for CASSWGWARGTEAFF. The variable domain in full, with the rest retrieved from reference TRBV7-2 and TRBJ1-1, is GAGVSQSPSNKVTEKGKDVELRCDPISGHTALYWYRQSLGQGLEFLIYFQGNSAPDKSGLPSDRFSAERTGGSVSTLTIQRTQQEDSAVYLCASSWGWARGTEAFFGQGTRLTVV.